These 16 T cell receptor beta chains were all obtained from the same sample, sequenced in a study of T cell repertoires in cytomegalovirus infection. TCRdb used MiXCR to reprocess the reads, holding one entry per CDR3 protein. Of approximately 300,000 distinct CDR3 sequences in the sample, 25% to 35% are singletons; the top ten hold about 19%. No antigen is known for these receptors. Here the sequenced sample was cultured PBMCs, taken from culture after CMV antigen stimulation. Receptor source: a human donor in good health (CMV status not recorded). Some clones in this sample may be carry-over from other donors' samples.

This clonotype has only one observation. The chain is built from TRBV6-1 and TRBJ1-2; TRBD1 might be the D (6 bases). The CDR3 length is 14 residues. Germline lookup yields CDR1 MNHNS and CDR2 SASEGT. V was pared by 2 bases and J by 7 bases, with 14 bases between. CDR3 amino acids: CASSERSGEGGYTF. DNA for the CDR3: TGTGCCAGCAGTGAACGCTCAGGGGAAGGTGGCTACACCTTC.

This clonotype was found a few times. The CDR3 DNA reads TGTGCCAGCAGCTTAGTTGCGGGACAGGCGAACAACTATGGCTACACCTTC. It specifies CASSLVAGQANNYGYTF. This chain connects TRBV11-2 to TRBJ1-2; TRBD1 matches at 8 bases. The CDR3 length is 17 residues. The germline V gene encodes CDR1 SGHAT and CDR2 FQNNGV. After removal of 1 base from V and 2 bases from J, the junction contained 9 bases not matched to a gene.

The CDR3 loop reads CASSRAGTAYEQYF. The CDR3 DNA sequence: TGTGCCAGCAGTCGAGCCGGGACAGCCTACGAGCAGTACTTC. This rearrangement joins TRBV6-5 to TRBJ2-7, with 7 bases fitting TRBD1. Germline V CDR1 and CDR2: MNHEY, SVGAGI. CDR3 size: 14 residues. V shed 5 bases, J shed 2 bases, and the junction held 6 bases outside the gene matches.

The rearrangement uses TRBV4-1 and TRBJ2-5, with a weak D call TRBD1 (6 bases). The germline V gene encodes CDR1 MGHRA and CDR2 YSYEKL. The length of the CDR3 is 15 residues. Trimming shortened V by 1 base and J by 5 bases, and 14 bases separated the two germline ends. As DNA, the CDR3 is TGCGCCAGCAGCCAAGGGGGGCTAGACTATGAGACCCAGTACTTC. It encodes CASSQGGLDYETQYF.

CDR3 loop: CASSPGGGGNNEQFF. CDR3 nucleotides: TGTGCCAGCAGCCCCGGGGGTGGAGGGAACAATGAGCAGTTCTTC. This chain connects TRBV7-9 to TRBJ2-1, with a weak D call TRBD2 (6 bases). The germline V gene encodes CDR1 SEHNR and CDR2 FQNEAQ (reference sequence). The CDR3 is made up of 15 amino acids. V lost 5 bases to trimming and J lost 5 bases, with 16 bases between them.

The V and J genes are TRBV7-9 and TRBJ1-4; weak D call: TRBD1 (6 bases). This CDR3 spans 12 amino acids. Trimming shortened V by 8 bases and J by 8 bases, and 12 bases separated the two germline ends. The germline gives CDR1 SEHNR, CDR2 FQNEAQ (reference sequence). CDR3 bases: TGTGCCAGCGGATCAGGGGAGGAAAAACTGTTTTTT. Translated: CASGSGEEKLFF.

This clonotype was seen once. The CDR3 bases are TGTGCCAGCACCCTCGGGGACTCCTTTCACCCAGACGCACCCCTCCACTTT. Translated, it gives CASTLGDSFHPDAPLHF. V usage is TRBV11-3 and J usage is TRBJ1-6; perhaps TRBD1 as D (5 bases). Trimming removed 7 bases at V and 11 bases at J, with 27 bases between. The CDR3 is 17 amino acids. Germline lookup yields CDR1 SGHNT and CDR2 YENEEA. Complete variable domain (other parts from reference TRBV11-3 and TRBJ1-6): EAGVVQSPRYKIIEKKQPVAFWCNPISGHNTLYWYLQNLGQGPELLIRYENEEAVDDSQLPKDRFSAERLKGVDSTLKIQPAELGDSAVYLCASTLGDSFHPDAPLHFGNGTRLTVT.

The table lists this clonotype with a few counts. The chain combines TRBV27 with TRBJ2-1; 10 bases are shared with TRBD2. The ends lost 6 bases at V and 6 bases at J; junction bases unmatched: 5. Germline CDR1 MNHEY, CDR2 SMNVEV (reference sequence). CDR3 size: 14 residues. CDR3 bases: TGTGCCAGCAGACCGGGACTAGCGACCAATGAGCAGTTCTTC. Residues: CASRPGLATNEQFF.

CDR3 sequence reads: CASSQGDRFEKLFF. CDR3 in DNA: TGTGCCAGCAGCCAAGGGGACAGATTCGAAAAACTGTTTTTT. This chain links TRBV4-2 with TRBJ1-4; 7 bases align to TRBD1. V lost 1 base to trimming and J lost 8 bases; unmatched junction nucleotides: 4. The germline gives CDR1 LGHNA, CDR2 YNFKEQ. The CDR3 has 14 amino acids.

This clonotype was counted once. It may be a read error: a sequence one base away is much more abundant. Since the CDR3 does not end with the conserved phenylalanine or tryptophan, this likely comes from a read error. CDR3 bases: TGTGCCAGCAGCTTCCTCGCAGGGGATGGCTACACCCTC. This gives the protein CASSFLAGDGYTL. The chain joins TRBV11-2 to TRBJ1-2; weak D call: TRBD1 (6 bases). V was trimmed by 3 bases and J by 6 bases, leaving 11 bases between them. Per the germline V gene, CDR1 is SGHAT and CDR2 is FQNNGV. The CDR3 sequence is 13 residues long.

This clonotype came up many times. The CDR3 DNA follows: TGTGCCAGCAGCTTAATGAGCGGGAAGTCCTACAATGAGCAGTTCTTC. Translating gives CASSLMSGKSYNEQFF. V is TRBV7-9 and J is TRBJ2-1; TRBD2 agrees at 7 bases. The CDR3 totals 16 residues. The germline CDR1 and CDR2 sequences are SEHNR and FQNEAQ (reference sequence). Trimming removed 2 bases from V and 1 base from J; junction bases left unmatched: 5.

This clonotype was counted only a few times. The chain recombines TRBV15 with TRBJ1-5; TRBD1 matches 7 bases. Per germline, CDR1 LNHNV and CDR2 YYDKDF (reference sequence). This CDR3 contains 13 residues. The V gene end was trimmed by 7 bases and the J gene end by 2 bases; junction bases not matched to a gene: 2. The CDR3 is CATTDRGNQPQHF. The CDR3 nucleotides read TGTGCCACCACCGACAGGGGCAATCAGCCCCAGCATTTT.

V gene TRBV28 combines with J gene TRBJ1-1; 7 bases are shared with TRBD1. Germline V lookup: CDR1 MDHEN, CDR2 SYDVKM. V lost 6 bases to trimming and J lost 5 bases; unmatched junction nucleotides: 3. This CDR3 comprises 12 residues. CDR3 sequence reads: CASRAGGTEAFF. CDR3 in DNA: TGTGCCAGCAGGGCAGGGGGGACTGAAGCTTTCTTT.

This chain connects TRBV7-9 to TRBJ1-4; tentative D call: TRBD1 (5 bases). The germline V and J ends were trimmed by 5 bases and 7 bases, with 17 bases remaining between them. CDR1 and CDR2 (germline): SEHNR, FQNEAQ (reference sequence). This CDR3 contains 15 residues. This CDR3 reads CASSRTSVITEKLFF. For the CDR3, the DNA is TGTGCCAGCAGCCGGACATCGGTTATCACTGAAAAACTGTTTTTT.

This clonotype occurred a few times. V and J are TRBV27 and TRBJ2-2; D gene ambiguous. This CDR3 spans 15 amino acids. Per germline, CDR1 MNHEY and CDR2 SMNVEV (reference sequence). V lost 8 bases to trimming and J lost 0 bases, with 13 bases between them. CDR3 in amino acids: CASFRTHANTGELFF. For the CDR3, the DNA is TGTGCCAGCTTCAGGACGCACGCGAACACCGGGGAGCTGTTTTTT.

This clonotype was seen only a few times. The CDR3 loop is CASNLAGGTYEQYF. The CDR3 DNA follows: TGTGCCAGCAACCTAGCGGGGGGAACCTACGAGCAGTACTTC. This rearrangement joins TRBV6-2 or TRBV6-3 to TRBJ2-7, with TRBD2 matching over 11 bases. J lost 2 bases, V lost 7 bases, and 4 bases had no gene match. The CDR3 consists of 14 residues. Germline CDR1 reads MNHEY; CDR2 reads SVGEGT.